A selection of T cell receptor beta chains follows, all from one sample in a study of T cell changes during pregnancy in multiple sclerosis. Profiled with immunoSEQ multiplex PCR; TCRdb holds only in-frame clones, not every one. Of 70,000 to 80,000 clones in the sample, 90% to 95% were seen once. Sequenced here: peripheral blood, sampled in the third trimester of pregnancy. The receptors were gathered from a female donor with multiple sclerosis, enrolled in a pregnancy study. Each CDR3 is given with its conserved first and last residue. Each record gives: D gene, clone size, V gene, J gene, CDR3 protein, CDR3 DNA. The D gene is left open where the match is weak. Clone size is stated in some rows and not others, as once, few, many or a class when expanded.

TRBD2	NA	TRBV6-5	TRBJ2-2	CASSYPRGAGTGELFF	TGTGCCAGCAGTTACCCGCGGGGGGCGGGCACCGGGGAGCTGTTTTTT
NA	NA	TRBV4-2	TRBJ1-2	CASSQRDSRYGYTF	TGTGCCAGCAGCCAACGAGACAGCCGTTATGGCTACACCTTC
NA	NA	TRBV7-2	TRBJ2-1	CASRGPSRGSYNEQFF	TGTGCCAGCAGAGGACCTTCAAGGGGCTCCTACAATGAGCAGTTCTTC
TRBD2	NA	TRBV30	TRBJ2-7	CAWTTSGTQYF	TGTGCCTGGACGACTAGCGGCACGCAGTACTTC
NA	NA	TRBV6-6	TRBJ1-1	CASSPGENTEAFF	TGTGCCAGCAGTCCGGGGGAGAACACTGAAGCTTTCTTT
TRBD1	NA	TRBV7-2	TRBJ2-7	CASSPGGTGSYEQYF	TGTGCCAGCAGCCCCGGGGGGACAGGGTCCTACGAGCAGTACTTC
TRBD1	NA	TRBV19	TRBJ1-4	CASRDRGHEKLFF	TGTGCCAGCAGGGACAGAGGGCATGAAAAACTGTTTTTT
NA	NA	TRBV6-5	TRBJ1-2	CASNLVAGVVRGYTF	TGTGCCAGCAACCTCGTGGCAGGGGTGGTACGCGGCTACACCTTC
TRBD2	once	TRBV5-6	TRBJ2-1	CASIPAGVPYNEQFF	TGTGCCAGCATCCCTGCGGGGGTTCCCTACAATGAGCAGTTCTTC
NA	once	TRBV30	TRBJ1-3	CAWSRGEVGGNTIYF	TGTGCCTGGAGCCGGGGGGAGGTTGGTGGAAACACCATATATTTT
NA	NA	TRBV7-2	TRBJ1-5	CASSLAGAYNQPQHF	TGTGCCAGCAGCTTAGCAGGGGCCTACAATCAGCCCCAGCATTTT
TRBD2	once	TRBV7-6	TRBJ2-5	CASSLVSLAGGLETQYF	TGTGCCAGCAGCTTAGTGTCCCTAGCGGGGGGGCTAGAGACCCAGTACTTC
NA	NA	TRBV23-1	TRBJ2-3	CASSQSSSKDTQYF	TGCGCCAGCAGTCAATCATCCAGTAAAGATACGCAGTATTTT
NA	NA	TRBV7-2	TRBJ2-3	CASSLTGSVADTQYF	TGTGCCAGCAGCTTAACAGGGTCTGTAGCAGATACGCAGTATTTT
TRBD1	NA	TRBV7-2	TRBJ1-2	CASSLTGAAGYTF	TGTGCCAGCAGCTTGACAGGGGCGGCTGGCTACACCTTC
NA	NA	TRBV7-2	TRBJ2-5	CASRKTGPAETQYF	TGTGCCAGCAGAAAAACAGGGCCTGCGGAGACCCAGTACTTC
NA	NA	TRBV6-6	TRBJ2-7	CASSRRGDQSYEQYF	TGTGCCAGCAGTCGCAGGGGGGACCAATCCTACGAGCAGTACTTC
NA	NA	TRBV5-1	TRBJ2-2	CASSLSLGELFF	TGCGCCAGCAGCTTGTCTCTCGGGGAGCTGTTTTTT
TRBD1	NA	TRBV4-1	TRBJ2-7	CASSQYTGQIYEQYF	TGCGCCAGCAGCCAATACACGGGACAGATATACGAGCAGTACTTC
NA	NA	TRBV13	TRBJ2-7	CASRSSGGTYEQYF	TGTGCCAGCAGATCTTCGGGTGGAACCTACGAGCAGTACTTC
TRBD1	NA	TRBV18	TRBJ2-2	CASPDRGFTGELFF	TGTGCCAGCCCCGACAGGGGTTTCACCGGGGAGCTGTTTTTT
TRBD1	NA	TRBV7-6	TRBJ2-2	CASSPQGQGTQNTGELFF	TGTGCCAGCAGCCCCCAGGGACAGGGAACACAGAACACCGGGGAGCTGTTTTTT
TRBD1	few	TRBV6-1	TRBJ1-1	CASSTTGLTEAFF	TGTGCCAGCAGTACGACAGGGTTGACTGAAGCTTTCTTT
NA	few	TRBV9	TRBJ1-2	CASSVGRGPRGYTF	TGTGCCAGCAGCGTAGGTAGGGGTCCTCGGGGCTACACCTTC
NA	NA	TRBV6-5	TRBJ2-6	CASRTQGAGANVLTF	TGTGCCAGCAGAACACAGGGCGCCGGGGCCAACGTCCTGACTTTC
NA	NA	TRBV29-1	TRBJ1-1	CSVGLRGGRNTEAFF	TGCAGCGTTGGCTTGAGGGGGGGAAGGAACACTGAAGCTTTCTTT
NA	once	TRBV19	TRBJ1-5	CASSIGPAGNSNQPQHF	TGTGCCAGTAGTATCGGTCCGGCAGGGAATAGCAATCAGCCCCAGCATTTT
NA	NA	TRBV5-1	TRBJ1-4	CASSLQGRRVNEKLFF	TGCGCCAGCAGCTTACAGGGTAGGCGGGTTAATGAAAAACTGTTTTTT
TRBD2	NA	TRBV18	TRBJ2-3	CASSPPLSQRDITDTQYF	TGTGCCAGCTCACCACCGTTGTCGCAGCGGGATATCACAGATACGCAGTATTTT